These T cell receptor beta chains were read from a single sample in a study of blood T cell repertoires in COVID-19. Method: immunoSEQ multiplex PCR; TCRdb's copy keeps in-frame clones and lacks some. The sample carries approximately 190,000 clones, around 84% recorded once. The sample taken for sequencing was peripheral blood. Receptor source: a man in his thirties or forties with active or convalescent COVID-19. Each CDR3 is given with its conserved first and last residue. A D gene is named only where the DNA matches it firmly. Not all rows give a size; the values are once, few, many and, for expanded clones, a class.

TRBV4-1	TRBJ1-2	-	few	CASSHDRGSLDGYTF	TGCGCCAGCAGCCACGATCGGGGATCTCTAGATGGCTACACCTTC
TRBV14	TRBJ2-1	-	-	CASSQAPGLTVNSYNEQFF	TGTGCCAGCAGCCAAGCACCGGGACTGACAGTGAACTCCTACAATGAGCAGTTCTTC
TRBV3-1/TRBV3-2	TRBJ2-2	-	-	CASSRQYQTGELFF	TGTGCCAGCAGCCGACAGTACCAAACCGGGGAGCTGTTTTTT
TRBV5-8	TRBJ1-1	TRBD1	few	CASSFGQGDTEAFF	TGTGCCAGCAGCTTCGGACAGGGTGACACTGAAGCTTTCTTT
TRBV30	TRBJ1-5	-	-	CAWSEVAGDQPQHF	TGTGCCTGGAGTGAGGTAGCGGGGGATCAGCCCCAGCATTTT
TRBV19	TRBJ1-3	-	-	CASSIGGFGNTIYF	TGTGCCAGTAGTATAGGAGGGTTTGGAAACACCATATATTTT
TRBV5-5	TRBJ1-2	-	-	CASSLEPGTTANGYTF	TGTGCCAGCAGCTTGGAGCCCGGGACAACAGCGAATGGCTACACCTTC
TRBV6-6	TRBJ1-3	TRBD1	-	CASSNRKPPVMDRAPGNTIYF	TGTGCCAGCAGCAATCGCAAACCCCCGGTTATGGACAGGGCGCCTGGAAACACCATATATTTT
TRBV15	TRBJ1-4	-	-	CATSRVTAGLREKLFF	TGTGCCACCAGCAGAGTTACCGCAGGGCTTCGCGAAAAACTGTTTTTT
TRBV4-2	TRBJ2-3	TRBD2	-	CASSQDTLAGAPDTQYF	TGTGCCAGCAGCCAAGATACCCTAGCGGGTGCCCCAGATACGCAGTATTTT
TRBV6-5	TRBJ1-2	TRBD1	-	CASSSQADRVGYTF	TGTGCCAGCAGTTCGCAAGCAGACAGGGTTGGCTACACCTTC
TRBV4-1	TRBJ2-5	-	-	CASSLQVQETQYF	TGCGCCAGCAGCCTTCAGGTTCAAGAGACCCAGTACTTC
TRBV7-2	TRBJ2-2	-	-	CASSPLRGGTGELFF	TGTGCCAGCAGCCCACTGAGAGGTGGCACCGGGGAGCTGTTTTTT
TRBV5-1	TRBJ1-1	TRBD1	once	CASSSGTGYTEAFF	TGCGCCAGCAGCTCCGGGACAGGGTACACTGAAGCTTTCTTT
TRBV11-3	TRBJ2-7	TRBD2	-	CASSLGRRGEVAGRIYEQYF	TGTGCCAGCAGCTTAGGGCGACGGGGGGAAGTAGCGGGACGCATATACGAGCAGTACTTC
TRBV29-1	TRBJ2-5	TRBD2	-	CSVESPLAGGPMETQYF	TGCAGCGTTGAAAGCCCACTAGCGGGAGGGCCCATGGAGACCCAGTACTTC
TRBV27	TRBJ2-2	TRBD1	-	CASSPTAGTGVGELFF	TGTGCCAGCAGCCCGACGGCCGGGACAGGGGTCGGGGAGCTGTTTTTT
TRBV12-3/TRBV12-4	TRBJ1-6	TRBD1	-	CASSGQGHSPLHF	TGTGCCAGCAGTGGACAGGGCCACTCACCCCTCCACTTT
TRBV7-2	TRBJ1-2	TRBD1	once	CASSLDRDRGPGGGGYTF	TGTGCCAGCAGCTTAGACAGGGACAGGGGCCCCGGGGGCGGTGGCTACACCTTC
TRBV28	TRBJ2-2	TRBD2	few	CASSPGTSGSWTGELFF	TGTGCCAGCAGCCCAGGGACTAGCGGGAGTTGGACCGGGGAGCTGTTTTTT
TRBV7-2	TRBJ1-2	TRBD1	once	CASSLGGTGIANYGYTF	TGTGCCAGCAGCTTAGGAGGGACAGGGATTGCGAACTATGGCTACACCTTC
TRBV7-2	TRBJ1-3	-	-	CASSGTGGNTIYF	TGTGCCAGCAGCGGGACTGGAGGAAACACCATATATTTT
TRBV28	TRBJ2-2	TRBD1	-	CASHPPTGVTGELFF	TGTGCCAGCCATCCTCCGACAGGGGTCACCGGGGAGCTGTTTTTT
TRBV7-3	TRBJ2-2	-	-	CASSLTSGNTGELFF	TGTGCCAGCAGCTTAACATCAGGGAACACCGGGGAGCTGTTTTTT
TRBV5-5	TRBJ1-3	TRBD1	-	CASRPGTAGNTIYF	TGTGCCAGCAGACCCGGGACAGCTGGAAACACCATATATTTT
TRBV6-6	TRBJ1-1	TRBD1	-	CASSRDPGQGNTEAFF	TGTGCCAGCAGCCGCGACCCAGGACAGGGTAACACTGAAGCTTTCTTT
TRBV5-1	TRBJ2-3	-	-	CASSRYSDSGTITDTQYF	TGCGCCAGCAGCCGCTACTCCGACTCCGGGACAATAACAGATACGCAGTATTTT
TRBV5-4	TRBJ1-3	-	-	CASSSPSGSGNTIYF	TGTGCCAGCAGCTCCCCTTCAGGGTCTGGAAACACCATATATTTT
TRBV27	TRBJ1-1	TRBD1	-	CASSLKRGHRGNSLVQNTEAFF	TGTGCCAGCAGTTTAAAGCGGGGCCACAGGGGGAACTCGTTGGTGCAGAACACTGAAGCTTTCTTT
TRBV18	TRBJ1-1	-	-	CASSPEHSEAFF	TGTGCCAGCTCACCGGAGCATTCGGAAGCTTTCTTT
TRBV5-1	TRBJ1-4	TRBD1	once	CASSVGQANEKLFF	TGCGCCAGCAGCGTCGGACAGGCTAATGAAAAACTGTTTTTT
TRBV6-1	TRBJ2-3	TRBD2	-	CASSQRGELTDTQYF	TGTGCCAGCAGTCAGCGGGGGGAACTGACAGATACGCAGTATTTT
TRBV4-1	TRBJ2-5	TRBD2	-	CASSQASGGATETQYF	TGCGCCAGCAGCCAAGCTAGCGGGGGTGCCACGGAGACCCAGTACTTC
TRBV10-3	TRBJ1-2	-	once	CATIGDPTEDYGYTF	TGTGCCACCATTGGAGACCCGACAGAAGACTATGGCTACACCTTC
TRBV4-1	TRBJ1-2	-	-	CASSPQGRGYTF	TGCGCCAGCTCTCCACAGGGACGCGGCTACACCTTC
TRBV24-1	TRBJ2-2	TRBD1	-	CATSDWTGTGELFF	TGTGCCACCAGTGATTGGACAGGCACCGGGGAGCTGTTTTTT
TRBV30	TRBJ1-5	-	-	CAWSLRGGNQPQHF	TGTGCCTGGAGCCTCAGGGGTGGCAATCAGCCCCAGCATTTT
TRBV2	TRBJ2-2	-	-	CASSAGQSNTGELFF	TGTGCCAGCAGTGCCGGACAATCGAACACCGGGGAGCTGTTTTTT
TRBV7-2	TRBJ1-5	TRBD1	once	CASSPQGAGGQPQHF	TGTGCCAGCAGCCCCCAGGGGGCAGGAGGTCAGCCCCAGCATTTT
TRBV25-1	TRBJ2-5	TRBD2	once	CASSESATSAPGTQYF	TGTGCCAGCAGTGAATCGGCGACTAGCGCCCCCGGCACCCAGTACTTC
TRBV7-8	TRBJ1-4	-	-	CASSRGQGEKLFF	TGTGCCAGCAGCCGAGGACAAGGTGAAAAACTGTTTTTT
TRBV11-2	TRBJ1-6	-	-	CASSPGGGESPLHF	TGTGCCAGCAGCCCGGGAGGGGGAGAATCACCCCTCCACTTT
TRBV5-1	TRBJ1-2	TRBD1	-	CASSLGDRDYGYTF	TGCGCCAGCAGCTTGGGTGACAGGGACTATGGCTACACCTTC
TRBV14	TRBJ2-3	TRBD2	-	CASSPRTSGGLDTQYF	TGTGCCAGCAGCCCCCGGACTAGCGGGGGCTTGGATACGCAGTATTTT
TRBV3-1/TRBV3-2	TRBJ2-1	TRBD1	-	CASSRMTGGHEQFF	TGTGCCAGCAGCCGTATGACAGGGGGCCATGAGCAGTTCTTC
TRBV2	TRBJ1-3	-	-	CASRTGHSGNTIYF	TGTGCCAGCAGGACTGGCCACTCTGGAAACACCATATATTTT
TRBV18	TRBJ1-5	TRBD1	-	CASSGTGIGKPQHF	TGTGCCAGCTCCGGGACAGGGATCGGGAAGCCCCAGCATTTT
TRBV12-2	TRBJ2-3	-	-	CASRTRLAGCTDTQYF	TGTGCAAGTCGCACTCGACTAGCGGGTTGCACAGATACGCAGTATTTT
TRBV10-2	TRBJ1-1	-	-	CASSEAGLNTEAFF	TGCGCCAGCAGTGAGGCAGGGTTGAACACTGAAGCTTTCTTT
TRBV28	TRBJ1-1	TRBD1	-	CASSWTGRPEAFF	TGTGCCAGCAGCTGGACAGGGCGCCCTGAAGCTTTCTTT
TRBV11-3	TRBJ1-6	-	-	CASSRGQNNSPLHF	TGTGCCAGCAGCCGAGGACAGAATAATTCACCCCTCCACTTT
TRBV5-3	TRBJ2-5	-	-	CARSPPALRGWETQYF	TGTGCCAGAAGCCCCCCGGCACTTAGGGGGTGGGAGACCCAGTACTTC
TRBV6-5	TRBJ1-2	-	-	CASGDGYGYTF	TGTGCCAGCGGAGACGGCTATGGCTACACCTTC
TRBV6-5	TRBJ2-7	-	once	CASGESDYEQYF	TGTGCCAGCGGGGAGAGCGACTACGAGCAGTACTTC